The next 3 T cell receptor beta chains were all read from a single sample in a study of blood T cell repertoires in COVID-19. Assay used: immunoSEQ multiplex PCR; TCRdb lists only in-frame clones, some missing. The table records 80,000 to 100,000 clones, under 80% of them present only once. Specimen: peripheral blood. The receptors stem from a man aged 65-85 years with COVID-19, enrolled during active disease.

V is TRBV27 and J is TRBJ1-1; D is ambiguous. The germline V gene encodes CDR1 MNHEY and CDR2 SMNVEV (reference sequence). This CDR3 spans 15 amino acids. Trimming took 1 base from V and 6 from J, leaving 15 bases between them. The CDR3 DNA reads TGTGCCAGCAGTTTATTTCCGGGTGGGTCCCCTGAAGCTTTCTTT. Amino acids: CASSLFPGGSPEAFF.

The genes are TRBV7-9 and TRBJ2-1, with 8 bases matching TRBD2. This CDR3 is 13 amino acids long. CDR1 is SEHNR and CDR2 is FQNEAQ in the germline V gene (reference sequence). With V trimmed by 6 bases and J by 5 bases, 3 bases remained unmatched. CDR3 sequence reads: CASRLAAHNEQFF. Here the CDR3 DNA reads TGTGCCAGCAGACTAGCGGCTCACAATGAGCAGTTCTTC.

V and J are TRBV19 and TRBJ1-2, with unresolved D. This CDR3 contains 16 residues. Looked up from germline, CDR1 is LNHDA and CDR2 is SQIVND (reference sequence). The ends were cut back, 2 bases at V and 1 base at J, with 14 bases in the middle. CDR3 sequence: CASSILGGRGNYGYTF. The CDR3, as DNA: TGTGCCAGTAGTATATTAGGCGGACGGGGTAACTATGGCTACACCTTC.